These 27 T cell receptor beta chains were sequenced from one sample in a study of blood T cell repertoires in COVID-19. TCRdb keeps only in-frame clones here, not all; method: immunoSEQ multiplex PCR. This table has about 160,000 clones, 86% appearing once. Sample: peripheral blood. These receptors were obtained from a middle-aged man with active or convalescent COVID-19.

This clone was detected only once. The V gene is TRBV9, the J gene TRBJ2-5; TRBD1 matches 11 bases. The CDR3 length is 16 residues. V shed 5 bases, J shed 5 bases, and the junction held 11 bases outside the gene matches. CDR1 SGDLS and CDR2 YYNGEE come from the germline V gene. The CDR3 DNA sequence: TGTGCCAGCAGTGTGACCGGGACAGGGGGTAGGGAGACCCAGTACTTC. Its translation is CASSVTGTGGRETQYF.

This chain connects TRBV28 to TRBJ1-2; 7 nucleotides match TRBD1. CDR1 is MDHEN and CDR2 is SYDVKM in the germline V gene. The CDR3 totals 15 residues. The junction had 16 bases not matched to a gene; V was cut back by 7 bases and J by 8 bases. CDR3 amino acids: CASIKNRGALGGYTF. In DNA, the CDR3 is TGTGCCAGCATAAAGAACAGGGGCGCCTTAGGCGGCTACACCTTC.

The chain joins TRBV5-4 to TRBJ1-4, with TRBD1 matching over 7 bases. The CDR3 has 15 residues. With V trimmed by 2 bases and J by 8 bases, 9 bases remained unmatched. Germline assignment: CDR1 SGHNT and CDR2 YYREEE (reference sequence). DNA for the CDR3: TGTGCCAGCAGCTTTACCGGGACAGAGAAGGAAAAACTGTTTTTT. Encoded protein: CASSFTGTEKEKLFF.

The chain employs TRBV5-1 and TRBJ1-2; 9 nucleotides match TRBD1. The V and J ends lost 4 bases and 2 bases, in that order; junction bases with no gene match: 3. CDR3 length: 14 amino acids. Germline loops: CDR1 SGHRS, CDR2 YFSETQ. CDR3 protein: CASSMDRGNYGYTF. DNA of the CDR3: TGCGCCAGCAGCATGGACAGGGGAAACTATGGCTACACCTTC.

The chain couples TRBV7-9 to TRBJ1-2, with 10 bases lining up with TRBD1. The CDR3 extends over 14 amino acids. Trimming removed 3 bases from V and 6 bases from J; junction bases left unmatched: 4. Germline CDR1 reads SEHNR; CDR2 reads FQNEAQ (reference sequence). CDR3 coding DNA: TGTGCCAGCAGCTTGGACAGGGGGGAGGATGGCTACACCTTC. The encoded protein is CASSLDRGEDGYTF. Based on the CDR3 plus reference TRBV7-9 and TRBJ1-2, the full variable domain is DTGVSQNPRHKITKRGQNVTFRCDPISEHNRLYWYRQTLGQGPEFLTYFQNEAQLEKSRLLSDRFSAERPKGSFSTLEIQRTEQGDSAMYLCASSLDRGEDGYTFGSGTRLTVV.

The genes are TRBV4-3 and TRBJ2-7; D might be TRBD1 (6 bases). The CDR3 is made up of 14 amino acids. Looked up from germline, CDR1 is LGHNA and CDR2 is YSLEER. Between the trimmed V and J ends, which lost 3 bases and 7 bases, there was a span of 16 bases. The CDR3 protein is CASSQVQGMGEQYF. For the CDR3, the DNA is TGCGCCAGCAGCCAGGTGCAGGGGATGGGGGAGCAGTACTTC.

V gene TRBV23-1 combines with J gene TRBJ2-3; D may be TRBD1 (6 bases). TRBV23-1 is filed as an ORF, its function uncertain. CDR3 length: 16 residues. With 4 bases removed from V and 2 bases from J, the gap between germline ends came to 16 bases. The CDR3 loop reads CASSRNCGQTTDTQYF. CDR3 bases: TGCGCCAGCAGTCGAAACTGCGGACAGACCACAGATACGCAGTATTTT.

The V gene is TRBV6-2 or TRBV6-3, the J gene TRBJ2-3, with D perhaps matching TRBD1 (8 bases). CDR3 length: 15 amino acids. Germline loops: CDR1 MNHEY, CDR2 SVGEGT. Trimming took 5 bases from V and 4 from J, leaving 16 bases between them. CDR3 nucleotide sequence: TGTGCCAGCAGTCGTACAGGGGGGGTAGCAGATACGCAGTATTTT. The encoded protein is CASSRTGGVADTQYF.

This sequence joins TRBV28 and TRBJ2-2; unclear D gene. Germline-derived CDR1 and CDR2 are MDHEN and SYDVKM. The CDR3 runs 14 residues. The V and J ends lost 5 bases and 1 base respectively, with 8 bases between them. The CDR3 region is CASSATGNTGELFF. The CDR3 nucleotides read TGTGCCAGCAGTGCGACTGGGAACACCGGGGAGCTGTTTTTT.

The chain links TRBV9 to TRBJ2-3; a possible D gene is TRBD2 (6 bases). Deletions cut 2 bases from V and 0 bases from J, with 10 bases between. Germline V CDR1 and CDR2: SGDLS, YYNGEE. This CDR3 contains 15 residues. CDR3: CASSVGGMSTDTQYF. CDR3 nucleotides: TGTGCCAGCAGCGTTGGCGGGATGAGCACAGATACGCAGTATTTT.

The rearrangement joins TRBV10-1 to TRBJ1-5; D not resolved. Germline V gene lookup returns CDR1 WNHNN and CDR2 SYGVQD (reference sequence). This CDR3 is 17 amino acids long. V was trimmed by 5 bases and J by 5 bases, leaving 22 bases between them. CDR3 DNA sequence: TGCGCCAGCAGTAGTGGGCCCTGGGAGGATTTTGATCAGCCCCAGCATTTT. This codes for CASSSGPWEDFDQPQHF.

This sequence joins TRBV5-1 and TRBJ2-3; TRBD2 matches at 16 bases. V lost 0 bases to trimming and J lost 4 bases; unmatched junction nucleotides: 5. The length of the CDR3 is 18 residues. Germline loops: CDR1 SGHRS, CDR2 YFSETQ. CDR3 loop: CASSLAGTSGRAADTQYF. The CDR3 DNA reads TGCGCCAGCAGCTTGGCTGGGACTAGCGGGAGGGCAGCAGATACGCAGTATTTT.

The chain has TRBV6-4 and TRBJ2-1; 8 nucleotides line up with TRBD1. CDR3 length equals 15 residues. V dropped 3 bases and J dropped 8; count of bases not matched to a gene: 9. Looked up from germline, CDR1 is MRHNA and CDR2 is SNTAGT. CDR3 sequence reads: CASSEGAGGIYEQFF. The CDR3 DNA sequence: TGTGCCAGCAGTGAAGGGGCAGGGGGCATATATGAGCAGTTCTTC.

This clone was counted once. This chain uses TRBV18 with TRBJ2-6; tentatively, D is TRBD1 (5 bases). This CDR3 spans 15 amino acids. The V end lost 1 base, the J end lost 4 bases, and 8 bases lay between the germline ends. Germline values: CDR1 KGHSH, CDR2 LQKENI. The CDR3: CASSPQGSGANVLTF. The CDR3 coding sequence is TGTGCCAGCTCACCACAGGGGTCAGGGGCCAACGTCCTGACTTTC.

For this clone: The germline gene is not matched at one end of the junction; a read error may be the cause. The chain recombines TRBV19 with TRBJ1-6; 9 bases map to TRBD1. This CDR3 contains 15 residues. In germline, CDR1 is LNHDA, CDR2 SQIVND (reference sequence). CDR3 sequence: CASSNRDRDNSPLHF. CDR3 DNA sequence: TGTGCTAGTAGTAACCGGGACAGGGATAATTCACCCCTCCACTTT.

This chain links TRBV2 with TRBJ2-1, with 12 bases aligning to TRBD2. The CDR3 has 14 amino acids. V trimming: 1 base; J trimming: 10 bases; junction bases outside the gene matches: 2. In germline, CDR1 is SNHLY, CDR2 FYNNEI. The CDR3, as DNA: TGTGCCAGCAGTGAAGAAGGGACTAGCGGGGAGCAGTTCTTC. Its protein is CASSEEGTSGEQFF.

The V call is TRBV25-1, the J call TRBJ1-2, with D unclear. Trimming left V 4 bases short and J 5 bases short, with 8 bases between. The CDR3 consists of 12 residues. Germline CDR1 and CDR2: MGHDK and SYGVNS. This chain's CDR3 is CASSVGRYGYTF. The CDR3 DNA reads TGTGCCAGCAGTGTGGGGAGGTATGGCTACACCTTC.

This clone showed up just once. The chain has TRBV20-1 and TRBJ2-5; D possibly corresponds to TRBD2 (6 bases). The CDR3 consists of 15 residues. From germline, CDR1 is DFQATT and CDR2 SNEGSKA (reference sequence). The ends were cut back, 3 bases at V and 4 bases at J, with 18 bases in the middle. Written as DNA, the CDR3 is TGCAGTGCTAGTATCCGCGGGAACAAGGGAGAGACCCAGTACTTC. Protein sequence: CSASIRGNKGETQYF.

CDR3 in DNA: TGTGCCAGCAGTTACTCACCTGGACTAGCGGGATTACCCTACAATGAGCAGTTCTTC. Protein product: CASSYSPGLAGLPYNEQFF. The chain joins TRBV6-2 or TRBV6-3 to TRBJ2-1, with TRBD2 matching over 12 bases. The germline gives CDR1 MNHEY, CDR2 SVGEGT. Trimming removed 0 bases from V and 2 bases from J; junction bases left unmatched: 8. The CDR3 has 19 amino acids.

The V gene is TRBV29-1, the J gene TRBJ2-1; 14 bases agree with TRBD2. The V gene end was trimmed by 6 bases and the J gene end by 2 bases; junction bases not matched to a gene: 15. Germline V lookup: CDR1 SQVTM, CDR2 ANQGSEA. The length of the CDR3 is 19 residues. CDR3 sequence (DNA): TGCAGCGTGGCAAACCGGGGACTAGCGGGAGTAAGGACCTACAATGAGCAGTTCTTC. This encodes CSVANRGLAGVRTYNEQFF.

CDR3 loop: CASSPRLASAGVTEQYF. In DNA, the CDR3 is TGTGCCAGCAGTCCCCGACTAGCTAGTGCGGGAGTAACCGAGCAGTACTTC. The chain carries TRBV27 and TRBJ2-7, with 7 bases aligning to TRBD2. The V gene end was trimmed by 5 bases and the J gene end by 6 bases; junction bases not matched to a gene: 19. Looked up from germline, CDR1 is MNHEY and CDR2 is SMNVEV (reference sequence). The CDR3 has 17 residues.

The CDR3 spells CASSSRQPNSPLHF. The CDR3 DNA follows: TGTGCCAGCAGCTCCCGACAGCCTAATTCACCCCTCCACTTT. The V call is TRBV5-6, the J call TRBJ1-6; possible D gene TRBD1, 5 bases. The CDR3 covers 14 residues. V shed 3 bases and J shed 6 bases, with 10 bases lying between them. Germline V gene sequence: CDR1 SGHDT, CDR2 YYEEEE.

The J gene is TRBJ1-2, the V gene TRBV12-3 or TRBV12-4, with no clear D. V was cut by 2 bases and J by 8 bases, with 12 bases left in between. The CDR3 has 13 residues. CDR3 loop: CASSLREAGGYTF. The CDR3 coding sequence is TGTGCCAGCAGTTTAAGGGAGGCGGGCGGCTACACCTTC.

The V and J genes are TRBV2 and TRBJ2-2, with 9 bases that match TRBD1. This CDR3 has 15 amino acids. The V segment lost 6 bases and the J segment 4 bases; nucleotides outside the gene matches: 6. The germline CDR1 and CDR2 sequences are SNHLY and FYNNEI. This CDR3 is CASSETGGRTGELFF. CDR3 sequence (DNA): TGTGCCAGCAGCGAGACAGGGGGTCGCACCGGGGAGCTGTTTTTT.

This rearrangement joins TRBV2 to TRBJ1-6; D might be TRBD1 (6 bases). The CDR3 is 15 residues long. CDR1 and CDR2 from the germline V gene are SNHLY and FYNNEI. V was clipped by 2 bases and J by 10 bases, with 15 bases between them. Here the CDR3 DNA reads TGTGCCAGCAGTGAATCTTGGACAGAGAGCTCACCCCTCCACTTT. As protein: CASSESWTESSPLHF.

This sequence joins TRBV11-2 and TRBJ1-2; 8 bases agree with TRBD1. Losses at the gene ends were 4 bases for V and 2 bases for J; bases not matched to a gene: 6. The CDR3 spans 15 residues. Germline V gives CDR1 SGHAT, CDR2 FQNNGV. CDR3 sequence (DNA): TGTGCCAGCAGCTCCCTCAGGGGGCGGAACTATGGCTACACCTTC. Translating gives CASSSLRGRNYGYTF.

This sequence joins TRBV29-1 and TRBJ1-1, with D unclear. CDR1 is SQVTM and CDR2 is ANQGSEA in the germline V gene. CDR3 size: 14 residues. The V end was cut by 5 bases, the J end by 10 bases, with 23 bases between. The CDR3 region is CSVYYRGMGEGAFF. The CDR3 region has the DNA TGCAGCGTTTATTATCGAGGGATGGGAGAGGGAGCTTTCTTT.